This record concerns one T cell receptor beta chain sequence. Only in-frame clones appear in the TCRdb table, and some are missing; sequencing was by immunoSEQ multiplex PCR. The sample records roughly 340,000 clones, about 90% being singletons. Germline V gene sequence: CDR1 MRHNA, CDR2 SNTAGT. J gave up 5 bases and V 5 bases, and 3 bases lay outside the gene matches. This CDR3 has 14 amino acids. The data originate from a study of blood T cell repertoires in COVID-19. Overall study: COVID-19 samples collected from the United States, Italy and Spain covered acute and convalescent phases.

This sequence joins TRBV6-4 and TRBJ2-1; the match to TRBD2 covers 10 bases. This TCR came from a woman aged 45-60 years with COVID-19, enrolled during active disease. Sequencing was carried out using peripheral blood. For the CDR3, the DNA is TGTGCCAGCAGTCTAGCGGGGGCCGACAATGAGCAGTTCTTC. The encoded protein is CASSLAGADNEQFF.